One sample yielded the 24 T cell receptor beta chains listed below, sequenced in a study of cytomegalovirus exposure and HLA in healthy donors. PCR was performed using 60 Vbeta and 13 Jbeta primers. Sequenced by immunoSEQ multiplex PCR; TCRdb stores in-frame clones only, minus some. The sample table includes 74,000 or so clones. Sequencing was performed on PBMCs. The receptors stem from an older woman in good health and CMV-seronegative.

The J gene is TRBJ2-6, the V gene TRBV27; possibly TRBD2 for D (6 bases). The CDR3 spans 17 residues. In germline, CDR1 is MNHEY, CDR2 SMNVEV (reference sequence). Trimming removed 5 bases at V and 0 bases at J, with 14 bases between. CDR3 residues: CASSRGDGISGANVLTF. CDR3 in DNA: TGTGCCAGCAGTCGCGGGGACGGCATCTCTGGGGCCAACGTCCTGACTTTC.

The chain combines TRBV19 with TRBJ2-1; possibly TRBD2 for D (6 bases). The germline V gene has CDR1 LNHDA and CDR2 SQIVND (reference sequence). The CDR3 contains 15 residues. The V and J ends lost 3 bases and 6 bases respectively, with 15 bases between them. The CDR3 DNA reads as TGTGCCAGTAGTATCTCGCTAGGCGGGGTCAATGAGCAGTTCTTC. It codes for CASSISLGGVNEQFF.

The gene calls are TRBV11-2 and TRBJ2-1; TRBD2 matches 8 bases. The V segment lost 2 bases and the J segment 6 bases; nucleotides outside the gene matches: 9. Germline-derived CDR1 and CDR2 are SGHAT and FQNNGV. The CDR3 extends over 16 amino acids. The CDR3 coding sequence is TGTGCCAGCAGCTTAACGTCGGGAGGGCGACCCAATGAGCAGTTCTTC. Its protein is CASSLTSGGRPNEQFF.

CDR3 bases: TGTGCCAGCAGCTTAGGACAGGGCGGGAATAATTCACCCCTCCACTTT. This gives the protein CASSLGQGGNNSPLHF. This sequence joins TRBV7-2 and TRBJ1-6; 7 nucleotides align to TRBD1. The CDR3 is 16 residues long. The V segment lost 1 base and the J segment 5 bases; nucleotides outside the gene matches: 5. Germline loops: CDR1 SGHTA, CDR2 FQGNSA. Full variable domain (remainder filled in from reference TRBV7-2 and TRBJ1-6): GAGVSQSPSNKVTEKGKDVELRCDPISGHTALYWYRQSLGQGLEFLIYFQGNSAPDKSGLPSDRFSAERTGGSVSTLTIQRTQQEDSAVYLCASSLGQGGNNSPLHFGNGTRLTVT.

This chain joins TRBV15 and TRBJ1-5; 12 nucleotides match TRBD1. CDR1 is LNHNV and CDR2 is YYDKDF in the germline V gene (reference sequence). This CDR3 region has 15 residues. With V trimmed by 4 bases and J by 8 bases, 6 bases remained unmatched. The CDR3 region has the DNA TGTGCCACCAGCAAGGGACAGGGGGCTGATGAGCCCCAGCATTTT. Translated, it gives CATSKGQGADEPQHF.

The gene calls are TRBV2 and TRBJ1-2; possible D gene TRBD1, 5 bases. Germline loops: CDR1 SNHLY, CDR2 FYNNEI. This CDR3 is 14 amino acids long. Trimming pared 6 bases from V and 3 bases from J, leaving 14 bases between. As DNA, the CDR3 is TGTGCCAGCAGGGCGGGACCCGGGGACTATGGCTACACCTTC. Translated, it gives CASRAGPGDYGYTF. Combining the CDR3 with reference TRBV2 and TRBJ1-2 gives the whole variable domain EPEVTQTPSHQVTQMGQEVILRCVPISNHLYFYWYRQILGQKVEFLVSFYNNEISEKSEIFDDQFSVERPDGSNFTLKIRSTKLEDSAMYFCASRAGPGDYGYTFGSGTRLTVV.

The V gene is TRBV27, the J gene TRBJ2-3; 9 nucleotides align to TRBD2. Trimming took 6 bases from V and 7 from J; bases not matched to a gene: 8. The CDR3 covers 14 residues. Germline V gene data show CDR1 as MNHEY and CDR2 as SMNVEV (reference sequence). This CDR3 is CASRDSGSRYTQYF. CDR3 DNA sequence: TGTGCCAGCAGAGATAGCGGGAGTAGATATACGCAGTATTTT.

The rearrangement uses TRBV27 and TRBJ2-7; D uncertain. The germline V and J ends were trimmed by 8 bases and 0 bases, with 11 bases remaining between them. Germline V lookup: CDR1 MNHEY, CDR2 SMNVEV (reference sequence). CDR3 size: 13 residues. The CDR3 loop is CASGDMNSYEQYF. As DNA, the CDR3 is TGTGCCAGCGGAGATATGAACTCCTACGAGCAGTACTTC.

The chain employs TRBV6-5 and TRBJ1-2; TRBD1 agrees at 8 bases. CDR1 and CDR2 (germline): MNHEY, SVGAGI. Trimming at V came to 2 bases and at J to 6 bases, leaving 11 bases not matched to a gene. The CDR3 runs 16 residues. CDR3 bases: TGTGCCAGCAGTTACCGATTTATGGCAGGGGGCCATGGCTACACCTTC. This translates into CASSYRFMAGGHGYTF.

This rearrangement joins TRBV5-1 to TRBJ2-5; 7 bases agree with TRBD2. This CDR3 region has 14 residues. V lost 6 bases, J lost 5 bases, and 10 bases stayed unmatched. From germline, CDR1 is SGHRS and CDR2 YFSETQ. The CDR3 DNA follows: TGCGCCAGCACCCGGGAGGCGGCGCTCGAGACCCAGTACTTC. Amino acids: CASTREAALETQYF.

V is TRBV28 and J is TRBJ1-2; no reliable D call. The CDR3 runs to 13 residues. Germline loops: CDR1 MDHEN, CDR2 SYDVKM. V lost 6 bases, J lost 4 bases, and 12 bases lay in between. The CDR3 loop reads CASSPTESYGYTF. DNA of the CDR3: TGTGCCAGCAGCCCTACAGAGAGCTATGGCTACACCTTC.

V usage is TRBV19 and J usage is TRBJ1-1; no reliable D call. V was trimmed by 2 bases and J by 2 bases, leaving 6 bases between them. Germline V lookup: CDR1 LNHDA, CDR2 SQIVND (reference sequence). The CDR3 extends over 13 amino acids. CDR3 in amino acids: CASSIKRNTEAFF. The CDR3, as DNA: TGTGCCAGTAGTATAAAGAGAAACACTGAAGCTTTCTTT.

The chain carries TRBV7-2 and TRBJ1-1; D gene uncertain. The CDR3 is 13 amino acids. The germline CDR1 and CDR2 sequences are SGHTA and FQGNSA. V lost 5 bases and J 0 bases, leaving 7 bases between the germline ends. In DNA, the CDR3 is TGTGCCAGCAGCCGAGAATTGAACACTGAAGCTTTCTTT. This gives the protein CASSRELNTEAFF.

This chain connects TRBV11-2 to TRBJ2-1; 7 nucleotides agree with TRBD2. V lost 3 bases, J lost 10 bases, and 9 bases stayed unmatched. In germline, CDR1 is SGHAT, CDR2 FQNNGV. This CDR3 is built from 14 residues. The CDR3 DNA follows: TGTGCCAGCAGCTTCCCAACAAGCGGGACCGAGCAGTTCTTC. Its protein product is CASSFPTSGTEQFF.

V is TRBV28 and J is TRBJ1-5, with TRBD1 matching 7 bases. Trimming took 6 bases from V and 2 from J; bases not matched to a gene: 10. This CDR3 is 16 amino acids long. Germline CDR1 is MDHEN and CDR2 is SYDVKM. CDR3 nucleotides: TGTGCCAGCAGCGCAACTAGGGGGCGCGGCAATCAGCCCCAGCATTTT. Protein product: CASSATRGRGNQPQHF.

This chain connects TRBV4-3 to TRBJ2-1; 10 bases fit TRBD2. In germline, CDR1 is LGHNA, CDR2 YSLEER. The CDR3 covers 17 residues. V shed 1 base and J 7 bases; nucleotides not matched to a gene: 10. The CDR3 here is CASSQGSVLAGKNEQFF. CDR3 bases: TGCGCCAGCAGCCAAGGTAGTGTACTAGCGGGAAAAAATGAGCAGTTCTTC.

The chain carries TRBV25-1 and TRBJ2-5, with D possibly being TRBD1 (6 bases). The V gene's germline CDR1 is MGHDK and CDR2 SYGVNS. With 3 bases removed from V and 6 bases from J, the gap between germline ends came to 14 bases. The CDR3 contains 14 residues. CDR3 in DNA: TGTGCCAGCAGTGACCCGGGCAGGGGACAGACCCAGTACTTC. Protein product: CASSDPGRGQTQYF.

CDR3 in DNA: TGTGCCAGCAGCGACCCGGGGGGGGAAAAACTGTTTTTT. Amino acid sequence: CASSDPGGEKLFF. The rearrangement uses TRBV9 and TRBJ1-4; D perhaps matches TRBD1 (5 bases). The CDR3 runs 13 residues. Germline lookup yields CDR1 SGDLS and CDR2 YYNGEE. V dropped 3 bases and J dropped 8 bases, with 11 bases sitting between them. The whole variable domain, remainder taken from reference TRBV9 and TRBJ1-4, is DSGVTQTPKHLITATGQRVTLRCSPRSGDLSVYWYQQSLDQGLQFLIQYYNGEERAKGNILERFSAQQFPDLHSELNLSSLELGDSALYFCASSDPGGEKLFFGSGTQLSVL.

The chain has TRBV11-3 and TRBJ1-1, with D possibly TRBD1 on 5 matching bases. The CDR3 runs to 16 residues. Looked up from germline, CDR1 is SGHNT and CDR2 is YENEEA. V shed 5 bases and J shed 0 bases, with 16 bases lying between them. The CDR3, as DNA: TGTGCCAGCAGCAAAAATACAGGCCCCATGAACACTGAAGCTTTCTTT. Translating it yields CASSKNTGPMNTEAFF.

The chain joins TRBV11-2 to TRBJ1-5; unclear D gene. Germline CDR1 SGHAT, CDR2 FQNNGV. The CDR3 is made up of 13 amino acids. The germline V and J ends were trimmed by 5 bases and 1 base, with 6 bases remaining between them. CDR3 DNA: TGTGCCAGCAGCGTCCTGAGCAATCAGCCCCAGCATTTT. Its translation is CASSVLSNQPQHF.

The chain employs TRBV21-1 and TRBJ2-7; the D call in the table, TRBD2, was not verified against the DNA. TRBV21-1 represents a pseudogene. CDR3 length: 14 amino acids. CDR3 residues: CASTTSGNSYEQYF. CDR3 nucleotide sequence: TGTGCCAGCACTACTAGCGGGAACTCCTACGAGCAGTACTTC.

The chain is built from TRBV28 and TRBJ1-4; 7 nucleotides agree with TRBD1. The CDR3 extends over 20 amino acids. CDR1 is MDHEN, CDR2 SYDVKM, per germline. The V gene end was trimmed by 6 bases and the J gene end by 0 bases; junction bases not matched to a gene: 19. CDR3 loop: CASSSPGGGGTGATNEKLFF. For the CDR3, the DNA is TGTGCCAGCAGCTCACCAGGGGGAGGTGGTACCGGGGCAACTAATGAAAAACTGTTTTTT.

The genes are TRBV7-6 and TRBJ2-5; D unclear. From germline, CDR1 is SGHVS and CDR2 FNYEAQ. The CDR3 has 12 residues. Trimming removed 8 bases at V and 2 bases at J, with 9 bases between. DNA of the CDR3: TGTGCCAGCGGCACAGCTCAAGAGACCCAGTACTTC. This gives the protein CASGTAQETQYF.

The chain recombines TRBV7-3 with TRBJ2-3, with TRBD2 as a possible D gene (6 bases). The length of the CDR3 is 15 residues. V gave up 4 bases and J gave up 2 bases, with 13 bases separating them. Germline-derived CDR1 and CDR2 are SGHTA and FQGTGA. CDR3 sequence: CASSSLGGFTDTQYF. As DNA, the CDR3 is TGTGCCAGCAGCTCCCTTGGGGGGTTCACAGATACGCAGTATTTT.